This T cell receptor beta chain was captured by sequencing in a study of T cell changes during pregnancy in multiple sclerosis. Libraries were prepared by immunoSEQ multiplex PCR; TCRdb keeps only in-frame clonotypes and omits some of them. The table records around 72,000 clones, around 92% of them present only once. This clone was counted a single time. Trimming at V came to 5 bases and at J to 0 bases, leaving 15 bases not matched to a gene. This CDR3 contains 19 residues. The germline CDR1 and CDR2 sequences are SGHVS and FNYEAQ. This TCR was sampled from a female donor in good health, enrolled as a control in a pregnancy study. The genes are TRBV7-6 and TRBJ2-3; TRBD2 aligns across 9 bases. This material consisted of peripheral blood, taken in the third trimester of pregnancy. The CDR3 reads CASSPRGAGLATSTDTQYF. The CDR3, as DNA: TGTGCCAGCAGCCCCAGAGGGGCCGGACTAGCGACTAGCACAGATACGCAGTATTTT.